The 26 T cell receptor beta chains in this list originate from one sample, sequenced in a study of cytotoxic CD8 clonotypes in ibrutinib-treated CLL. The protocol was immunoSEQ multiplex PCR, while the TCRdb copy is restricted to in-frame clones and leaves out a portion. Of 120,000 to 150,000 clones in the sample, roughly 90% are singletons; the top ten hold roughly a tenth. The sample in question was PBMCs, obtained after 12 months of ibrutinib treatment. The receptors originated from a human donor with chronic lymphocytic leukemia.

This rearrangement joins TRBV18 to TRBJ2-1; 14 nucleotides line up with TRBD2. The V gene's germline CDR1 is KGHSH and CDR2 LQKENI. The J segment lost 3 bases and the V segment lost 0 bases, leaving 1 base of the junction unmatched. This CDR3 is 17 amino acids long. The CDR3 DNA reads TGTGCCAGCTCACCACCGACTAGCGGGAGGGTCTACAATGAGCAGTTCTTC. Residues: CASSPPTSGRVYNEQFF.

In regard to this clone: Mismatch with germline at one junction end may stem from a read error. This sequence joins TRBV6-5 and TRBJ2-5; tentative D call: TRBD1 (6 bases). The germline V gene has CDR1 MNHEY and CDR2 SVGAGI. The CDR3 is 14 amino acids. CDR3 sequence (DNA): TGTGCCAGCACCCCCCAGGGGAACCAGGAGACCCAGTACTTC. Protein product: CASTPQGNQETQYF.

V is TRBV5-5 and J is TRBJ1-3; 7 nucleotides line up with TRBD1. The V segment lost 3 bases and the J segment 4 bases; nucleotides outside the gene matches: 1. This CDR3 comprises 13 residues. Germline V gives CDR1 SGHKS, CDR2 YYEKEE (reference sequence). The CDR3 DNA reads TGTGCCAGCAGCTCGGGACAGGGAAACACCATATATTTT. This codes for CASSSGQGNTIYF.

This chain uses TRBV19 with TRBJ2-2; the match to TRBD1 covers 7 bases. Germline CDR1 is LNHDA and CDR2 is SQIVND (reference sequence). The J segment lost 6 bases and the V segment lost 7 bases, leaving 11 bases of the junction unmatched. This CDR3 has 15 residues. The CDR3, as DNA: TGTGCCAGTACTAAACAGGGGCCGGAATCCGGGGAGCTGTTTTTT. Translating it yields CASTKQGPESGELFF.

The V and J genes are TRBV30 and TRBJ2-5, with a weak D call TRBD2 (5 bases). The CDR3 is 15 amino acids. Germline V gene sequence: CDR1 GTSNPN, CDR2 SVGIG (reference sequence). V was pared by 4 bases and J by 2 bases, with 17 bases between. The DNA of the CDR3 is TGTGCCTGGACCCCGGGCGGGCAGTCTCAAGAGACCCAGTACTTC. As protein: CAWTPGGQSQETQYF.

The rearrangement links TRBV28 to TRBJ1-4; 8 nucleotides match TRBD1. V shed 2 bases and J 8 bases; nucleotides not matched to a gene: 4. The CDR3 extends over 14 amino acids. Germline values: CDR1 MDHEN, CDR2 SYDVKM. DNA of the CDR3: TGTGCCAGCAGTTTAGAACAGGGGGGCGAAAAACTGTTTTTT. This sequence encodes CASSLEQGGEKLFF.

This clone was recorded a few times. The chain uses TRBV5-1 and TRBJ1-2; TRBD1 agrees at 7 bases. Losses at the gene ends were 2 bases for V and 2 bases for J; bases not matched to a gene: 9. The CDR3 contains 16 residues. In germline, CDR1 is SGHRS, CDR2 YFSETQ. This chain's CDR3 is CASSLPRGGKNYGYTF. The CDR3 nucleotides read TGCGCCAGCAGCTTACCCAGGGGGGGCAAAAACTATGGCTACACCTTC.

V usage is TRBV29-1 and J usage is TRBJ2-1; D may match TRBD1 or TRBD2 (5 bases each). The CDR3 length is 15 residues. Germline CDR1 and CDR2: SQVTM and ANQGSEA. The germline V and J ends were trimmed by 0 bases and 0 bases, with 9 bases remaining between them. CDR3 sequence (DNA): TGCAGCGTTGAAGAGGGGACCGTCTCCTACAATGAGCAGTTCTTC. Its protein product is CSVEEGTVSYNEQFF.

This clone has only one observation. This chain links TRBV15 with TRBJ2-3, with 8 bases fitting TRBD2. Germline V lookup: CDR1 LNHNV, CDR2 YYDKDF (reference sequence). CDR3 length: 17 amino acids. V lost 3 bases, J lost 4 bases, and 12 bases stayed unmatched. CDR3 sequence (DNA): TGTGCCACCAGCAGGCCCCAGTCAGCGGGAGATCCAGATACGCAGTATTTT. Residues: CATSRPQSAGDPDTQYF.

This chain uses TRBV29-1 with TRBJ2-1, with TRBD2 identical over 9 bases. The junction had 4 bases not matched to a gene; V was cut back by 3 bases and J by 7 bases. This CDR3 has 13 amino acids. Germline-derived CDR1 and CDR2 are SQVTM and ANQGSEA. The CDR3 bases are TGCAGCGTTGACGCGGGAGGGCCGAATGAGCAGTTCTTC. This sequence encodes CSVDAGGPNEQFF.

This chain links TRBV28 with TRBJ2-7; 7 bases map to TRBD2. Looked up from germline, CDR1 is MDHEN and CDR2 is SYDVKM. The CDR3 is made up of 16 amino acids. After removal of 3 bases from V and 2 bases from J, the junction contained 10 bases not matched to a gene. CDR3 protein: CASSFRGAGPTYEQYF. In DNA form, the CDR3 reads TGTGCCAGCAGTTTCCGGGGAGCGGGGCCTACCTACGAGCAGTACTTC.

This sequence joins TRBV28 and TRBJ1-1, with a weak D call TRBD1 (6 bases). The germline V gene encodes CDR1 MDHEN and CDR2 SYDVKM. V lost 5 bases and J 3 bases, leaving 10 bases between the germline ends. The CDR3 runs 13 residues. Written as DNA, the CDR3 is TGTGCCAGCAGTCGGTCAGGGGACACTGAAGCTTTCTTT. This gives the protein CASSRSGDTEAFF.

The V and J genes are TRBV7-3 and TRBJ2-3; 10 bases agree with TRBD2. Trimming took 1 base from V and 2 from J; bases not matched to a gene: 9. Per the germline V gene, CDR1 is SGHTA and CDR2 is FQGTGA. The CDR3 has 18 residues. The CDR3 here is CASSLNALAGVTTDTQYF. Written as DNA, the CDR3 is TGTGCCAGCAGCTTAAACGCCCTAGCGGGAGTGACCACAGATACGCAGTATTTT.

DNA of the CDR3: TGTGCCAGCGACAGGGGGAATGAAAAACTGTTTTTT. It specifies CASDRGNEKLFF. The gene calls are TRBV7-9 and TRBJ1-4; 9 nucleotides match TRBD1. V trimming: 8 bases; J trimming: 5 bases; junction bases outside the gene matches: 0. This CDR3 has 12 residues. The germline gives CDR1 SEHNR, CDR2 FQNEAQ (reference sequence). Full variable domain (rest looked up from reference TRBV7-9 and TRBJ1-4): DTGVSQNPRHKITKRGQNVTFRCDPISEHNRLYWYRQTLGQGPEFLTYFQNEAQLEKSRLLSDRFSAERPKGSFSTLEIQRTEQGDSAMYLCASDRGNEKLFFGSGTQLSVL.

The rearrangement links TRBV4-1 to TRBJ1-3, with D unclear. Germline assignment: CDR1 MGHRA and CDR2 YSYEKL. CDR3 length equals 15 residues. With 0 bases removed from V and 8 bases from J, the gap between germline ends came to 14 bases. CDR3 residues: CASSQDETRSDTIYF. The DNA for the CDR3 is TGCGCCAGCAGCCAAGATGAAACTCGGTCGGACACCATATATTTT.

The chain has TRBV18 and TRBJ1-1; 8 bases fit TRBD1. The CDR3 has 15 residues. Trimming removed 6 bases from V and 5 bases from J; junction bases left unmatched: 11. CDR1 is KGHSH and CDR2 is LQKENI in the germline V gene. In nucleotides, the CDR3 is TGTGCCAGCTCGCAATTGGACAGGGTGCTAACTGAAGCTTTCTTT. It specifies CASSQLDRVLTEAFF.

This clone came up a few times. This chain joins TRBV27 and TRBJ2-2; possible D gene TRBD2, 5 bases. This CDR3 spans 15 amino acids. V was shortened by 3 bases and J by 2 bases, with 10 bases between the two germline ends. Germline assignment: CDR1 MNHEY and CDR2 SMNVEV (reference sequence). CDR3 DNA: TGTGCCAGCAGTTTGTGGACTGGAAACACCGGGGAGCTGTTTTTT. Translated, it gives CASSLWTGNTGELFF.

This clone was counted between two and nine times. The rearrangement uses TRBV10-1 and TRBJ1-1; possibly TRBD1 for D (5 bases). This CDR3 spans 13 amino acids. Germline V gene sequence: CDR1 WNHNN, CDR2 SYGVQD (reference sequence). Trimming removed 5 bases from V and 1 base from J, with 8 bases in between. CDR3 bases: TGCGCCAGCAGTAGAACAGGGAACACTGAAGCTTTCTTT. Amino acid sequence: CASSRTGNTEAFF.

The chain recombines TRBV5-1 with TRBJ2-3, with a tentative D call TRBD1 (5 bases). This CDR3 is 12 amino acids long. The V gene lost 5 bases and the J gene lost 6 bases, with 10 bases spanning the gap. From germline, CDR1 is SGHRS and CDR2 YFSETQ. DNA of the CDR3: TGCGCCAGCAGGGACAACCGGGATACGCAGTATTTT. This sequence encodes CASRDNRDTQYF.

The chain links TRBV7-2 to TRBJ2-7; TRBD1 matches at 9 bases. The germline CDR1 and CDR2 sequences are SGHTA and FQGNSA. This CDR3 region has 14 residues. Trimming at V came to 5 bases and at J to 5 bases, leaving 7 bases not matched to a gene. CDR3 region: CASSPQGALNEQYF. For the CDR3, the DNA is TGTGCCAGCAGCCCACAGGGGGCGCTCAACGAGCAGTACTTC.

V is TRBV5-4 and J is TRBJ2-3; 8 bases match TRBD2. Per germline, CDR1 SGHNT and CDR2 YYREEE (reference sequence). The ends lost 0 bases at V and 4 bases at J; junction bases unmatched: 7. CDR3 length: 16 amino acids. The CDR3 coding sequence is TGTGCCAGCAGCTTGGAGTCGGGAGGGATCGCAGATACGCAGTATTTT. This encodes CASSLESGGIADTQYF.

V and J are TRBV4-2 and TRBJ1-1, with TRBD1 as a possible D gene (5 bases). The CDR3 is made up of 14 amino acids. The V gene's germline CDR1 is LGHNA and CDR2 YNFKEQ. Trimming shortened V by 3 bases and J by 5 bases, and 13 bases separated the two germline ends. CDR3 nucleotides: TGTGCCAGCAGCCAGGGACGTGAGGGAACTGAAGCTTTCTTT. It encodes CASSQGREGTEAFF.

The chain recombines TRBV28 with TRBJ2-1; D not resolved. From germline, CDR1 is MDHEN and CDR2 SYDVKM. The CDR3 is 14 amino acids. Between the trimmed V and J ends, which lost 3 bases and 0 bases, there was a span of 6 bases. The CDR3 spells CASSFGNSYNEQFF. The CDR3 DNA sequence: TGTGCCAGCAGTTTTGGGAACTCCTACAATGAGCAGTTCTTC. Together with reference TRBV28 and TRBJ2-1, the CDR3 gives the full variable domain: DVKVTQSSRYLVKRTGEKVFLECVQDMDHENMFWYRQDPGLGLRLIYFSYDVKMKEKGDIPEGYSVSREKKERFSLILESASTNQTSMYLCASSFGNSYNEQFFGPGTRLTVL.

The gene calls are TRBV6-5 and TRBJ1-1, with D tentatively TRBD1 (5 bases). The CDR3 is made up of 13 amino acids. V lost 0 bases and J lost 8, with 10 bases in between. Germline V gives CDR1 MNHEY, CDR2 SVGAGI. CDR3 sequence: CASSYSTGGEAFF. The CDR3 DNA follows: TGTGCCAGCAGTTACTCGACGGGGGGAGAAGCTTTCTTT.

The rearrangement joins TRBV5-4 to TRBJ2-2, with 8 bases lining up with TRBD1. This CDR3 is built from 14 residues. With 4 bases clipped from V and 4 bases from J, the junction kept 3 bases outside the gene matches. Germline CDR1 SGHNT, CDR2 YYREEE (reference sequence). The CDR3 region has the DNA TGTGCCAGCAGCCCGGACAGGGCCACCGGGGAGCTGTTTTTT. Its protein is CASSPDRATGELFF.

The rearrangement uses TRBV7-3 and TRBJ1-5; D uncertain. Germline V gives CDR1 SGHTA, CDR2 FQGTGA. V dropped 5 bases and J dropped 10 bases, with 3 bases sitting between them. This CDR3 is 9 amino acids long. DNA for the CDR3: TGTGCCAGCAGCCCCCCCCAGCATTTT. Its protein is CASSPPQHF.